The 21 T cell receptor beta chains given below trace back to one sample, sequenced in a study of beta chain features in type 1 diabetes (dated by TCRdb to the late 2010s). Study-wide conclusions, independent of this receptor: In all four CD4+ subsets, TCRB CDR3 length was moderately but significantly shorter in type 1 diabetes patients.

To prepare the library, the immunoSEQ multiplex PCR assay was applied. The entire isolated RNA was reverse transcribed using the High Capacity cDNA Reverse Transcription Kit, and thus expressed TCRB transcripts were sequenced. The immuneACCESS repertoire file appears here via TCRdb, limited to in-frame rearrangements. These files lack a portion of the clones; in checked studies, under half of the deficit traces to unresolved V genes, and the cause of the others is not known. In this sample the table shows about 650,000 clones, around 12% of which occur a single time. Approximately 0.11% of the sample belongs to the ten largest clones. The antigens for these receptors are not known. The sequenced sample was naive CD4+ T cells from blood. This sample's cell subset or site label indicates: true naive CD4+ T cells. The receptor set was obtained from a man aged 25-40 years with type 1 diabetes.

CDR3 sequence (DNA): TGTGCCACCGGAGGAGAGACCCAGTACTTC. It specifies CATGGETQYF. This chain links TRBV7-9 with TRBJ2-5; D possibly corresponds to TRBD2 (5 bases). The CDR3 runs to 10 residues. Trimming stripped 10 bases from V and 4 bases from J, with 7 bases between. CDR1 is SEHNR and CDR2 is FQNEAQ in the germline V gene (reference sequence).

The chain couples TRBV7-2 to TRBJ1-5; D may be TRBD1 (5 bases). Germline V gives CDR1 SGHTA, CDR2 FQGNSA. The CDR3 totals 15 residues. Trimming left V 1 base short and J 3 bases short, with 10 bases between. The CDR3 region has the DNA TGTGCCAGCAGCTTAGAGGCAGGGAACAATCAGCCCCAGCATTTT. Translation: CASSLEAGNNQPQHF.

The chain carries TRBV2 and TRBJ1-6; D is ambiguous. This CDR3 has 15 residues. Per the germline V gene, CDR1 is SNHLY and CDR2 is FYNNEI. V was clipped by 7 bases and J by 7 bases, with 17 bases between them. CDR3 residues: CASKSTDPWNSPLHF. The CDR3 DNA sequence: TGTGCCAGCAAATCGACCGACCCCTGGAATTCACCCCTCCACTTT.

The chain has TRBV5-6 and TRBJ1-5; no clear D gene. Germline V CDR1 and CDR2: SGHDT, YYEEEE. The V gene lost 4 bases and the J gene lost 0 bases, with 8 bases spanning the gap. This CDR3 spans 14 amino acids. This CDR3 reads CASSRLTSNQPQHF. CDR3 bases: TGTGCCAGCAGCAGATTGACTAGCAATCAGCCCCAGCATTTT.

The table lists this clone with a few counts. This chain links TRBV15 with TRBJ2-7, with 10 bases identical to TRBD1. The V and J ends lost 3 bases and 0 bases, in that order; junction bases with no gene match: 8. There are 17 residues in the CDR3. The germline V gene has CDR1 LNHNV and CDR2 YYDKDF (reference sequence). The CDR3 reads CATSRGRGQGNSYEQYF. CDR3 in DNA: TGTGCCACCAGCAGGGGACGGGGACAGGGGAACTCCTACGAGCAGTACTTC. Complete variable domain (other parts from reference TRBV15 and TRBJ2-7): DAMVIQNPRYQVTQFGKPVTLSCSQTLNHNVMYWYQQKSSQAPKLLFHYYDKDFNNEADTPDNFQSRRPNTSFCFLDIRSPGLGDTAMYLCATSRGRGQGNSYEQYFGPGTRLTVT.

V is TRBV5-1 and J is TRBJ1-1; TRBD1 agrees at 9 bases. The CDR3 consists of 15 residues. V lost 1 base, J lost 5 bases, and 6 bases stayed unmatched. Looked up from germline, CDR1 is SGHRS and CDR2 is YFSETQ. CDR3 in amino acids: CASSLTGGSVTEAFF. The CDR3 region has the DNA TGCGCCAGCAGCTTGACAGGGGGCTCGGTTACTGAAGCTTTCTTT.

This clone was counted only a few times. The rearrangement joins TRBV7-2 to TRBJ2-6; 7 bases align to TRBD1. This CDR3 contains 17 residues. The V gene's germline CDR1 is SGHTA and CDR2 FQGNSA. The V gene end was trimmed by 0 bases and the J gene end by 1 base; junction bases not matched to a gene: 3. The CDR3: CASSLAMTGSGANVLTF. In DNA form, the CDR3 reads TGTGCCAGCAGCTTAGCGATGACAGGGTCTGGGGCCAACGTCCTGACTTTC.

This clone occurred a few times. The chain joins TRBV7-2 to TRBJ1-2, with 7 bases that match TRBD1. Germline V gene data show CDR1 as SGHTA and CDR2 as FQGNSA. V gave up 3 bases and J gave up 2 bases; unmatched junction bases: 3. The CDR3 is 14 residues long. The CDR3 DNA follows: TGTGCCAGCAGCTTCCAGGGGGGAAACTATGGCTACACCTTC. Translated, it gives CASSFQGGNYGYTF.

This clone was found a few times. The chain links TRBV19 to TRBJ1-4, with unresolved D. Germline CDR1 is LNHDA and CDR2 is SQIVND (reference sequence). The CDR3 sequence is 15 residues long. Trimming left V 2 bases short and J 4 bases short, with 11 bases between. CDR3 DNA: TGTGCCAGTAGTATAAGTAGAGTTGGTAATGAAAAACTGTTTTTT. This codes for CASSISRVGNEKLFF.

The table lists this clone with a few counts. The rearrangement uses TRBV25-1 and TRBJ2-1, with 8 bases fitting TRBD2. The germline V gene encodes CDR1 MGHDK and CDR2 SYGVNS. Unmatched junction bases numbered 11, after V lost 7 bases and J lost 6 bases. The CDR3 spans 15 residues. In DNA, the CDR3 is TGTGCCAGCACCTTGGCCGGGGGGGCTGGCAATGAGCAGTTCTTC. Protein product: CASTLAGGAGNEQFF.

This clone has only a few counts. The chain employs TRBV5-6 and TRBJ2-3; no reliable D call. Per germline, CDR1 SGHDT and CDR2 YYEEEE. Trimming took 2 bases from V and 4 from J, leaving 11 bases between them. This CDR3 spans 14 amino acids. The CDR3 protein is CASSFYLVSDTQYF. CDR3 DNA sequence: TGTGCCAGCAGCTTTTACCTGGTCTCAGATACGCAGTATTTT. The full variable domain, rest sourced from reference TRBV5-6 and TRBJ2-3, is DAGVTQSPTHLIKTRGQQVTLRCSPKSGHDTVSWYQQALGQGPQFIFQYYEEEERQRGNFPDRFSGHQFPNYSSELNVNALLLGDSALYLCASSFYLVSDTQYFGPGTRLTVL.

The chain has TRBV19 and TRBJ1-5; D might be TRBD1 (5 bases). Trimming stripped 3 bases from V and 5 bases from J, with 14 bases between. CDR3 length: 15 residues. CDR1 LNHDA and CDR2 SQIVND come from the germline V gene (reference sequence). In nucleotides, the CDR3 is TGTGCCAGTAGTATCAGGGCCCCCTACGATCAGCCCCAGCATTTT. Amino acid sequence: CASSIRAPYDQPQHF. Complete variable domain (other parts from reference TRBV19 and TRBJ1-5): DGGITQSPKYLFRKEGQNVTLSCEQNLNHDAMYWYRQDPGQGLRLIYYSQIVNDFQKGDIAEGYSVSREKKESFPLTVTSAQKNPTAFYLCASSIRAPYDQPQHFGDGTRLSIL.

The chain links TRBV5-4 to TRBJ2-6; no clear D gene. CDR3 length: 15 amino acids. With 0 bases removed from V and 0 bases from J, the gap between germline ends came to 4 bases. From germline, CDR1 is SGHNT and CDR2 YYREEE (reference sequence). This chain's CDR3 is CASSLVNSGANVLTF. DNA for the CDR3: TGTGCCAGCAGCTTGGTGAACTCTGGGGCCAACGTCCTGACTTTC.

This clone was observed a handful of times. J is TRBJ1-1 and V is TRBV5-4; a weak D match, TRBD1 (5 bases). Trimming took 0 bases from V and 5 from J, leaving 8 bases between them. This CDR3 contains 13 residues. Looked up from germline, CDR1 is SGHNT and CDR2 is YYREEE (reference sequence). The CDR3 DNA follows: TGTGCCAGCAGCTTGGCAGGGCCAACTGAAGCTTTCTTT. It yields the protein CASSLAGPTEAFF.

In its sample, this clone was seen a few times. Other DNA sequences of this sample code for an identical CDR3. This sequence joins TRBV19 and TRBJ2-1; 7 bases align to TRBD1. Germline V gene data show CDR1 as LNHDA and CDR2 as SQIVND (reference sequence). The CDR3 contains 14 residues. Losses at the gene ends were 1 base for V and 7 bases for J; bases not matched to a gene: 4. This CDR3 is CASSIGQGVNEQFF. The CDR3 bases are TGTGCCAGTAGTATAGGGCAGGGGGTAAATGAGCAGTTCTTC.

This chain links TRBV6-5 with TRBJ1-5; 8 positions agree with TRBD1. The junction had 8 bases not matched to a gene; V was cut back by 0 bases and J by 13 bases. The CDR3 is 14 amino acids. Germline V gene lookup returns CDR1 MNHEY and CDR2 SVGAGI. The CDR3 DNA follows: TGTGCCAGCAGTTACTCCGGACAGGGCCCACCTCAGCATTTT. It yields the protein CASSYSGQGPPQHF.

This clone was picked up a small number of times. The chain combines TRBV6-5 with TRBJ2-6; D is uncertain. The germline CDR1 and CDR2 sequences are MNHEY and SVGAGI. This CDR3 is 15 amino acids long. V lost 8 bases to trimming and J lost 0 bases, with 11 bases between them. CDR3 region: CASSKRFSGANVLTF. CDR3 nucleotides: TGTGCCAGCTCGAAGCGTTTCTCTGGGGCCAACGTCCTGACTTTC.

This clone was counted between two and nine times. V gene TRBV7-2 combines with J gene TRBJ2-2, with D unclear. The V gene lost 1 base and the J gene lost 6 bases, with 9 bases spanning the gap. CDR3 length equals 14 residues. Per the germline V gene, CDR1 is SGHTA and CDR2 is FQGNSA. The CDR3 sequence: CASSLDRDSGELFF. The CDR3 DNA follows: TGTGCCAGCAGCTTAGATAGGGATTCCGGGGAGCTGTTTTTT.

This clone was detected only a few times. The rearrangement uses TRBV6-5 and TRBJ1-3, with D unresolved. V was clipped by 8 bases and J by 0 bases, with 11 bases between them. The CDR3 totals 14 residues. Looked up from germline, CDR1 is MNHEY and CDR2 is SVGAGI. This CDR3 is CASGPLGSGNTIYF. The CDR3 DNA follows: TGTGCCAGCGGACCCCTGGGCTCTGGAAACACCATATATTTT.

This clone was found a few times. This chain connects TRBV7-2 to TRBJ1-5; D may be TRBD1 (5 bases). CDR1 SGHTA and CDR2 FQGNSA come from the germline V gene. The CDR3 covers 17 residues. V lost 2 bases to trimming and J lost 0 bases, with 14 bases between them. CDR3 region: CASSLRVVGPSNQPQHF. The CDR3 region has the DNA TGTGCCAGCAGCTTAAGAGTGGTGGGGCCTAGCAATCAGCCCCAGCATTTT. Variable domain in full (rest from reference TRBV7-2 and TRBJ1-5): GAGVSQSPSNKVTEKGKDVELRCDPISGHTALYWYRQSLGQGLEFLIYFQGNSAPDKSGLPSDRFSAERTGGSVSTLTIQRTQQEDSAVYLCASSLRVVGPSNQPQHFGDGTRLSIL.

This clone was seen more than once but under ten times. The chain carries TRBV6-5 and TRBJ2-7, with D tentatively TRBD1 (6 bases). V dropped 5 bases and J dropped 1 base, with 12 bases sitting between them. The CDR3 loop spans 14 amino acids. Looked up from germline, CDR1 is MNHEY and CDR2 is SVGAGI. The CDR3 DNA reads as TGTGCCAGCAGTCTAGGGACATTTTCCTACGAGCAGTACTTC. Its protein is CASSLGTFSYEQYF.